These T cell receptor beta chains were read from a single sample in a study of blood T cells in healthy people across ages. TCRdb processed the 5' RACE reads anew with MiXCR; each CDR3 protein has one entry. The sample consists of around 800,000 distinct CDR3 sequences, around 25% of them appearing once. This sample also appeared in a second study, on T cells of mothers and their children.

The sample was blood. These receptors came from a boy aged 5-17 years in good health. Both conserved end residues are part of each CDR3. Each record gives: clone size, V gene, CDR3 length, D gene, J gene, CDR3 DNA, CDR3 protein. The D gene is left open where the match is weak. Clone size is given for some rows only: seen once, a few or many times, or a class if the clone is expanded.

>few|TRBV24-1|12|NA|TRBJ1-2
TGTGCCACCAGTGATCCCCTCGACGGCTACACCTTC
CATSDPLDGYTF
>NA|TRBV5-1|16|TRBD2|TRBJ2-2
TGCGCCAGCAGCTTGCGACTAGCGGGGAAGAGCGGGGAGCTGTTTTTT
CASSLRLAGKSGELFF
>NA|TRBV5-5|15|NA|TRBJ1-2
TGTGCCAGCAGTAACTACGACGGATCGTTTTATGGCTACACCTTC
CASSNYDGSFYGYTF
>NA|TRBV9|15|NA|TRBJ2-5
TGTGCCAGCAGCGCGCAGGGGGGCCCGGTAGAGACCCAGTACTTC
CASSAQGGPVETQYF
>few|TRBV5-1|11|NA|TRBJ2-5
TGCGCCAGCACCCTGGAGGAGACCCAGTACTTC
CASTLEETQYF
>NA|TRBV7-9|14|TRBD1|TRBJ1-2
TGTGCCAGCAGCGTTACAGGGGAGCCCAAGGGCTACACCTTC
CASSVTGEPKGYTF
>few|TRBV7-9|13|NA|TRBJ2-5
TGTGCCAGCACGGACACAGTACAAGAGACCCAGTACTTC
CASTDTVQETQYF
>NA|TRBV20-1|13|NA|TRBJ2-7
TGCAGTGCTAGAGGGACCTTGTCCTACGAGCAGTACTTC
CSARGTLSYEQYF
>few|TRBV4-1|13|NA|TRBJ1-2
TGCGCCAGCAGCTCCCCCTCGTCTGCTGGCTACACCTTC
CASSSPSSAGYTF
>NA|TRBV7-9|14|NA|TRBJ1-6
TGTGCCAGCAGCCCGGGTGTCTTGGGATCACCCCTCCACTTT
CASSPGVLGSPLHF
>many|TRBV10-2|13|NA|TRBJ2-5
TGCGCCAGCAGTGGTAGCGATCAAGAGACCCAGTACTTC
CASSGSDQETQYF
>few|TRBV12-3/TRBV12-4|17|NA|TRBJ2-6
TGTGCCAGCAGTCGGGGGACAGACACCTCTGGGGCCAACGTCCTGACTTTC
CASSRGTDTSGANVLTF
>NA|TRBV7-6|15|TRBD1|TRBJ2-4
TGTGCCAGCAGCTTTGCCCCGGGACAGGAAAACATTCAGTACTTC
CASSFAPGQENIQYF
>few|TRBV7-9|15|TRBD1|TRBJ2-5
TGTGCCAGCAGCCGCGGACAGGGGTTGATAGAGACCCAGTACTTC
CASSRGQGLIETQYF
>NA|TRBV11-2|16|NA|TRBJ2-7
TGTGCCAGCAGCTCCTCGACCAAGACTGGCTCCTATGAGCAGTACTTC
CASSSSTKTGSYEQYF
>NA|TRBV15|16|TRBD2|TRBJ2-1
TGTGCCACCAGCGGGGGGGGGATAGCGGGGGTTAATGAGCAGTTCTTC
CATSGGGIAGVNEQFF
>few|TRBV7-2|13|NA|TRBJ1-5
TGTGCCAGCAGCTTAGCGTTGGTCCAGCCCCAGCATTTT
CASSLALVQPQHF
>many|TRBV5-1|17|NA|TRBJ1-5
TGCGCCAGCAGATGCCCAAGGGATTTGGTCGGCAATCAGCCCCAGCATTTT
CASRCPRDLVGNQPQHF
>few|TRBV28|12|TRBD1|TRBJ1-2
TGTGCCAGCGAGACAGGGAACTATGGCTACACCTTC
CASETGNYGYTF
>NA|TRBV7-3|13|TRBD1|TRBJ2-7
TGTGCCAGCAGCTGGGACAGGGGGAGCGAGCAGTACTTC
CASSWDRGSEQYF
>NA|TRBV5-1|15|NA|TRBJ2-1
TGCGCCAGCAGCAAGGGACGCTTGGCCTACAATGAGCAGTTCTTC
CASSKGRLAYNEQFF
>few|TRBV6-5|17|NA|TRBJ2-7
TGTGCCAGCAGTTACTCCCCGTGGGACGGAGGGGTATACGAGCAGTACTTC
CASSYSPWDGGVYEQYF
>once|TRBV7-2|15|NA|TRBJ2-7
TGTGCCAGCAGCGGCCCCGGGACATTATACTACGAGCAGTACTTC
CASSGPGTLYYEQYF
>NA|TRBV11-1|14|NA|TRBJ2-7
TGTGCCAGCAGCTTCCAGGGGAGTCCCTACGAGCAGTACTTC
CASSFQGSPYEQYF
>NA|TRBV5-8|14|TRBD1|TRBJ2-7
TGTGCCAGCACCGGAACAGGGGGCTCCTACGAGCAGTACTTC
CASTGTGGSYEQYF
>NA|TRBV4-1|18|TRBD2|TRBJ2-4
TGCGCCAGCAGCCCGGGACTAGCGGGGGCGACAAACAAAAACATTCAGTACTTC
CASSPGLAGATNKNIQYF
>many|TRBV28|12|NA|TRBJ2-2
TGTGCCAGCAGTTTATCAGCCGGGGAGCTGTTTTTT
CASSLSAGELFF
>NA|TRBV3-1|14|NA|TRBJ2-5
TGTGCCAGCAGCCAAGATCCAGGGGTCTACGGGCAGTACTTC
CASSQDPGVYGQYF
>NA|TRBV7-9|15|TRBD2|TRBJ2-7
TGTGCCAGCAGCTCGGGGGGCGGGGGGATCTACGAGCAGTACTTC
CASSSGGGGIYEQYF
>NA|TRBV21-1|15|NA|TRBJ2-7
TGTGCCAGCAAAATCTCATGGGCCGGCCTTCCCGAGCAGTACTTC
CASKISWAGLPEQYF
>NA|TRBV12-3/TRBV12-4|16|NA|TRBJ2-1
TGTGCCAGCAGTTTCCCACAGGGAGAATCCTACAATGAGCAGTTCTTC
CASSFPQGESYNEQFF
>few|TRBV14|13|NA|TRBJ2-1
TGTGCCAGCAGCCAAGACTCCGCGGGATCGCAGTTCTTC
CASSQDSAGSQFF
>NA|TRBV10-3|15|TRBD1|TRBJ2-5
TGTGCCATCAGGGGGACAGGAGCCCTTCAAGAGACCCAGTACTTC
CAIRGTGALQETQYF
>few|TRBV11-3|16|TRBD2|TRBJ2-5
TGTGCCAGCAGCAAGTCGGGACTAGCGGACCGGGTGACCCAGTACTTC
CASSKSGLADRVTQYF
>few|TRBV10-3|13|NA|TRBJ1-2
TGTGCCATCAGTGACTCCCTTAACTATGGCTACACCTTC
CAISDSLNYGYTF
>few|TRBV7-2|15|TRBD2|TRBJ2-5
TGTGCCAGCAGCAGAGGGACTAGCTCGGGAGAGACCCAGTACTTC
CASSRGTSSGETQYF
>NA|TRBV20-1|13|NA|TRBJ2-7
TGCAGTGCTAGAGGGCAGTCGGCCTACGAGCAGTACTTC
CSARGQSAYEQYF
>NA|TRBV5-5|15|TRBD1|TRBJ2-5
TGTGCCAGCAGCTTGGCCAGGGGGCTTATTGAGACCCAGTACTTC
CASSLARGLIETQYF
>NA|TRBV29-1|13|NA|TRBJ2-5
TGCAGCGTTCTCGGGGTCTATCAAGAGACCCAGTACTTC
CSVLGVYQETQYF
>few|TRBV24-1|13|TRBD2|TRBJ2-1
TGTGCCACCAGCGGGGGGATTAACAATGAGCAGTTCTTC
CATSGGINNEQFF
>few|TRBV7-9|15|TRBD1|TRBJ1-2
TGTGCCAGCAGCTTAGCGGAGGGACAGTTGTATGGCTACACCTTC
CASSLAEGQLYGYTF
>many|TRBV4-1|13|NA|TRBJ2-7
TGCGCCAGCAGCCGGGACATCACCTACGAGCAGTACTTC
CASSRDITYEQYF
>few|TRBV10-3|19|NA|TRBJ2-2
TGTGCCATCAGTGACCCAACTAGATTGGCGCCGAGGGGCACCGGGGAGCTGTTTTTT
CAISDPTRLAPRGTGELFF
>NA|TRBV4-1|13|NA|TRBJ2-3
TGCGCCAGCAGCCAAACCACAGGGGATACGCAGTATTTT
CASSQTTGDTQYF
>NA|TRBV29-1|15|NA|TRBJ2-6
TGCAGCGTTCGAGGGGAGGTCTCTGGGGCCAACGTCCTGACTTTC
CSVRGEVSGANVLTF
>few|TRBV27|13|NA|TRBJ2-5
TGTGCCAGCAGTTTCCGGTTGCAAGAGACCCAGTACTTC
CASSFRLQETQYF
>NA|TRBV7-6|14|NA|TRBJ2-5
TGTGCCAGCAGCTTAGCGGTTTTGCTCGAGACCCAGTACTTC
CASSLAVLLETQYF
>NA|TRBV5-1|18|TRBD2|TRBJ2-2
TGCGCCAGCAGCTTCCCAGCGGGGGGTTCCTCGAACACCGGGGAGCTGTTTTTT
CASSFPAGGSSNTGELFF
>few|TRBV6-2/TRBV6-3|14|NA|TRBJ2-3
TGTGCCAGCAGTCGACAGGAGATGGCGGTTGCGCAGTATTTT
CASSRQEMAVAQYF
>few|TRBV10-3|15|NA|TRBJ1-4
TGTGCCATCAGCGGCGGACAGAACGGGGACGAAAAACTGTTTTTT
CAISGGQNGDEKLFF
>few|TRBV12-3/TRBV12-4|15|TRBD1|TRBJ1-4
TGTGCCAGCAGCAACCAGGGGGCGATTGGTGAAAAACTGTTTTTT
CASSNQGAIGEKLFF
>NA|TRBV29-1|13|NA|TRBJ1-4
TGCAGCGTCTCTATAGATCTTAATGAAAAACTGTTTTTT
CSVSIDLNEKLFF
>NA|TRBV5-1|14|NA|TRBJ2-2
TGCGCCAGTGTGGCAGGGTTGGACACCGGGGAGCTGTTTTTT
CASVAGLDTGELFF
>NA|TRBV4-1|18|TRBD1|TRBJ2-4
TGCGCCAGCAGCCAACTCGAAGGACAGGGGTTGGCCAAAAACATTCAGTACTTC
CASSQLEGQGLAKNIQYF
>few|TRBV6-2/TRBV6-3|13|NA|TRBJ1-1
TGTGCCAGCAGTCTCCTCCACAACACTGAAGCTTTCTTT
CASSLLHNTEAFF
>few|TRBV7-9|14|NA|TRBJ2-3
TGTGCCTGGAACCGGGGCCTATCCCCAGATACGCAGTATTTT
CAWNRGLSPDTQYF
>few|TRBV20-1|15|NA|TRBJ1-5
TGCAGTGCTAGTGATTCTCCCCTGGGGAATCAGCCCCAGCATTTT
CSASDSPLGNQPQHF
>many|TRBV5-1|16|TRBD1|TRBJ2-2
TGCGCCAGCAGCTTGGTTGTGGACAGGGTGACCGGGGAGCTGTTTTTT
CASSLVVDRVTGELFF